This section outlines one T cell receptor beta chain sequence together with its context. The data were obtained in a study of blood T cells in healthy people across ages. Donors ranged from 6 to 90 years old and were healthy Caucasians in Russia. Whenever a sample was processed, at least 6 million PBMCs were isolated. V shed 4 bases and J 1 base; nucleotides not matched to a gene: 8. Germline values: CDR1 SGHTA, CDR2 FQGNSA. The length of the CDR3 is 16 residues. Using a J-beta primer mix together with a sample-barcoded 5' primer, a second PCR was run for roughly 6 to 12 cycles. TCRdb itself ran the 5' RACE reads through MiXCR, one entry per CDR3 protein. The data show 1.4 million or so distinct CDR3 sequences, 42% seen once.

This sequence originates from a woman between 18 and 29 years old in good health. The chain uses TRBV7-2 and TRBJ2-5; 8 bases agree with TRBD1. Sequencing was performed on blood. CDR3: CASSSWDRRRQETQYF. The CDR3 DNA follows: TGTGCCAGCAGCTCTTGGGACAGGCGCCGCCAAGAGACCCAGTACTTC.